These 9 T cell receptor beta chains were all obtained from the same sample, sequenced in a study. TCRdb reprocessed the RT-PCR reads via MiXCR and lists one record per CDR3 protein. The sample contains about 680,000 distinct CDR3 sequences, 13% to 15% of which appear only once. Material: memory CD4+ T cells from blood. These receptors came from a female donor in good health, serving as a healthy control.

The chain's CDR3 is CASSQRTGTQETQYF. DNA for the CDR3: TGCGCCAGCAGCCAACGGACAGGGACCCAAGAGACCCAGTACTTC. This chain joins TRBV4-3 and TRBJ2-5; 8 bases are a match to TRBD1. Unmatched junction bases numbered 3, after V lost 2 bases and J lost 1 base. This CDR3 contains 15 residues. Germline V gene lookup returns CDR1 LGHNA and CDR2 YSLEER.

The chain combines TRBV20-1 with TRBJ2-7, with D perhaps TRBD2 (6 bases). Trimming took off 3 bases at V and 0 bases at J, with 6 bases between the two ends. The V gene's germline CDR1 is DFQATT and CDR2 SNEGSKA (reference sequence). The CDR3 has 12 amino acids. CDR3 region: CSASGGSYEQYF. The CDR3 DNA reads as TGCAGTGCTAGCGGGGGCTCCTACGAGCAGTACTTC.

V usage is TRBV6-4 and J usage is TRBJ2-3; perhaps TRBD1 as D (6 bases). V lost 6 bases to trimming and J lost 3 bases, with 13 bases between them. CDR1 is MRHNA, CDR2 SNTAGT, per germline. The CDR3 consists of 14 residues. CDR3 sequence (DNA): TGTGCCAGCAGGAAGGGGGAAGCGACAGATACGCAGTATTTT. Protein: CASRKGEATDTQYF.

In its sample, this clonotype was seen a few times. This sequence joins TRBV7-2 and TRBJ2-5; 8 positions match TRBD2. The V segment lost 5 bases and the J segment 6 bases; nucleotides outside the gene matches: 14. The CDR3 loop spans 16 amino acids. Germline loops: CDR1 SGHTA, CDR2 FQGNSA. The CDR3 sequence: CASSRPGRGGTKTQYF. Written as DNA, the CDR3 is TGTGCCAGCAGCCGGCCCGGTCGCGGGGGGACAAAGACCCAGTACTTC. Variable domain in full (rest from reference TRBV7-2 and TRBJ2-5): GAGVSQSPSNKVTEKGKDVELRCDPISGHTALYWYRQSLGQGLEFLIYFQGNSAPDKSGLPSDRFSAERTGGSVSTLTIQRTQQEDSAVYLCASSRPGRGGTKTQYFGPGTRLLVL.

In its sample, this clonotype was seen once. V gene TRBV12-3 or TRBV12-4 combines with J gene TRBJ1-5; D is possibly TRBD1 (6 bases). V gave up 5 bases and J gave up 11 bases, with 19 bases separating them. The CDR3 loop spans 14 amino acids. CDR3 amino acids: CASSVQGHSEAQHF. The CDR3 region has the DNA TGTGCCAGCAGTGTACAGGGTCACTCTGAGGCCCAGCATTTT.

This clonotype was recorded many times. The chain is built from TRBV12-3 or TRBV12-4 and TRBJ2-7, with D tentatively TRBD2 (5 bases). Trimming stripped 5 bases from V and 6 bases from J, with 17 bases between. This CDR3 contains 14 residues. The DNA of the CDR3 is TGTGCCAGCAGTACCCCCGGGGTAGCTTCCGAGCAGTACTTC. Translated: CASSTPGVASEQYF.

This clonotype was detected ten times or more. The J gene is TRBJ1-5, the V gene TRBV4-2; 7 nucleotides agree with TRBD1. The V segment lost 2 bases and the J segment 2 bases; nucleotides outside the gene matches: 6. There are 16 residues in the CDR3. CDR1 LGHNA and CDR2 YNFKEQ come from the germline V gene. In DNA form, the CDR3 reads TGTGCCAGCAGCCAAATTACAGGGGAGGGCAATCAGCCCCAGCATTTT. This gives the protein CASSQITGEGNQPQHF.

CDR3 sequence (DNA): TGTGCCAGCAGCGCCCCCCCACTAGCGGGGCCCACAGATACGCAGTATTTT. It encodes CASSAPPLAGPTDTQYF. The chain employs TRBV5-4 and TRBJ2-3; 10 bases align to TRBD2. V gave up 4 bases and J gave up 2 bases; unmatched junction bases: 10. The germline CDR1 and CDR2 sequences are SGHNT and YYREEE (reference sequence). The CDR3 spans 17 residues.

CDR3 residues: CASSLRPIEDGEQFF. CDR3 coding DNA: TGCGCCAGCAGCTTAAGACCGATCGAAGACGGTGAGCAGTTCTTC. This rearrangement joins TRBV5-1 to TRBJ2-1; no clear D. The CDR3 covers 15 residues. Trimming shortened V by 2 bases and J by 9 bases, and 18 bases separated the two germline ends. Per the germline V gene, CDR1 is SGHRS and CDR2 is YFSETQ.